This TCR beta chain was found in a study of radiotherapy plus CTLA-4 blockade in lung cancer. Study-level points and caveats: Response, reportedly, was best predicted by interferon-beta along with early blood T cell clone dynamics. Blood saw expansion of tumor-derived TCR clones after radiotherapy plus ipilimumab.

From germline, CDR1 is KGHSH and CDR2 LQKENI. This CDR3 comprises 13 residues. For this clone: Its target is not known.

Profiled with immunoSEQ multiplex PCR; TCRdb holds only in-frame clones, not every one. The data hold 35,000 to 50,000 clones, with approximately 70% observed a single time. Here the sequenced sample was peripheral blood, taken from a patient treated with radiotherapy plus ipilimumab. The chain combines TRBV18 with TRBJ2-5, with 8 nucleotides matching TRBD2. The J call may be wrong; the DNA end is better matched by TRBJ2-7. This sequence originates from a human donor with non-small cell lung cancer who had a complete response to radiotherapy plus ipilimumab. The CDR3 nucleotides read TGTGCCAGCTCCCTAGCGGGCCACTACGAGCAGTACTTC. Protein product: CASSLAGHYEQYF.